This is a list of T cell receptor beta chains from one sample in a study of cytomegalovirus exposure and HLA in healthy donors. Here immunoSEQ multiplex PCR was the method, and the copy in TCRdb shows in-frame clones only, minus some. This sample has around 180,000 clones, with roughly 80% found just once. The material sequenced was PBMCs. Source of these receptors: a woman between 50 and 59 years old in good health and CMV-seronegative. The CDR3 runs from the conserved cysteine through the conserved F or W. D genes are given only for firm matches. Only some rows state a clone size, as once, few, many or a class for expanded clones.

V gene: TRBV9; J gene: TRBJ1-1; CDR3 length: 15; D gene: -; clone size: -; CDR3 DNA: TGTGCCAGCAGCATCGGGACTCGGAGTGACACTGAAGCTTTCTTT; CDR3 protein: CASSIGTRSDTEAFF
V gene: TRBV7-2; J gene: TRBJ2-1; CDR3 length: 15; D gene: -; clone size: -; CDR3 DNA: TGTGCCAGCAGCTTATCCCCGACTAGCTACAATGAGCAGTTCTTC; CDR3 protein: CASSLSPTSYNEQFF
V gene: TRBV19; J gene: TRBJ1-5; CDR3 length: 14; D gene: TRBD1; clone size: -; CDR3 DNA: TGTGCCAGTAGTTTGACAGGGGGCAATCAGCCCCAGCATTTT; CDR3 protein: CASSLTGGNQPQHF
V gene: TRBV7-2; J gene: TRBJ2-1; CDR3 length: 18; D gene: TRBD1; clone size: -; CDR3 DNA: TGTGCCAGCAGCCCCTATGGACAGGGGGCTTCGACCTACAATGAGCAGTTCTTC; CDR3 protein: CASSPYGQGASTYNEQFF
V gene: TRBV2; J gene: TRBJ2-7; CDR3 length: 16; D gene: -; clone size: -; CDR3 DNA: TGTGCCAGCAGTGCTGACCGGGACACCCTGACCTACGAGCAGTACTTC; CDR3 protein: CASSADRDTLTYEQYF
V gene: TRBV6-1; J gene: TRBJ1-3; CDR3 length: 15; D gene: -; clone size: -; CDR3 DNA: TGTGCCAGCAGCCGACAGGCTAGCTCTGGAAACACCATATATTTT; CDR3 protein: CASSRQASSGNTIYF
V gene: TRBV28; J gene: TRBJ1-2; CDR3 length: 12; D gene: -; clone size: -; CDR3 DNA: TGTGCCATCGCCCGGGGTAACTATGGCTACACCTTC; CDR3 protein: CAIARGNYGYTF
V gene: TRBV14; J gene: TRBJ2-7; CDR3 length: 15; D gene: -; clone size: -; CDR3 DNA: TGTGCCAGCAGCCTTCTTTCGCGACTGTCCTACGAGCAGTACTTC; CDR3 protein: CASSLLSRLSYEQYF
V gene: TRBV7-9; J gene: TRBJ2-1; CDR3 length: 13; D gene: -; clone size: -; CDR3 DNA: TGTGCCAGCAGCATTGGACTCTACAATGAGCAGTTCTTC; CDR3 protein: CASSIGLYNEQFF
V gene: TRBV7-9; J gene: TRBJ2-2; CDR3 length: 15; D gene: -; clone size: -; CDR3 DNA: TGTGCCGATCCAGGGGGGTCCTCGAACACCGGGGAGCTGTTTTTT; CDR3 protein: CADPGGSSNTGELFF
V gene: TRBV18; J gene: TRBJ1-4; CDR3 length: 16; D gene: -; clone size: -; CDR3 DNA: TGTGCCAGCTCACCACCAGGGGTTGGGTTGCATGAAAAACTGTTTTTT; CDR3 protein: CASSPPGVGLHEKLFF
V gene: TRBV7-2; J gene: TRBJ2-5; CDR3 length: 15; D gene: TRBD2; clone size: -; CDR3 DNA: TGTGCCAGCAGCAACCGGGACTATCATGCCAAGACCCAGTACTTC; CDR3 protein: CASSNRDYHAKTQYF
V gene: TRBV5-4; J gene: TRBJ1-1; CDR3 length: 15; D gene: TRBD1; clone size: -; CDR3 DNA: TGTGCCAGCAGCACTTTAGGGGGCCTGCACACTGAAGCTTTCTTT; CDR3 protein: CASSTLGGLHTEAFF
V gene: TRBV20-1; J gene: TRBJ1-1; CDR3 length: 11; D gene: TRBD1; clone size: -; CDR3 DNA: TGCAGTGCTAAGGGGGCTTCTGAAGCTTTCTTT; CDR3 protein: CSAKGASEAFF
V gene: TRBV6-5; J gene: TRBJ2-2; CDR3 length: 15; D gene: TRBD2; clone size: -; CDR3 DNA: TGTGCCAGCAGTTATCGGGGGGTGAACACCGGGGAGCTGTTTTTT; CDR3 protein: CASSYRGVNTGELFF
V gene: TRBV6-5; J gene: TRBJ1-1; CDR3 length: 12; D gene: -; clone size: -; CDR3 DNA: TGTGCCAGCAGTTACGGGGGGGGTGAAGCTTTCTTT; CDR3 protein: CASSYGGGEAFF
V gene: TRBV29-1; J gene: TRBJ2-7; CDR3 length: 12; D gene: TRBD1; clone size: -; CDR3 DNA: TGCAGCGGGGGACAGGGAAGGGGCGAGCAGTACTTC; CDR3 protein: CSGGQGRGEQYF
V gene: TRBV6-6; J gene: TRBJ1-1; CDR3 length: 13; D gene: TRBD1; clone size: -; CDR3 DNA: TGTGCCAGCAGCGACAGGGGGATCTCTGAAGCTTTCTTT; CDR3 protein: CASSDRGISEAFF
V gene: TRBV5-4; J gene: TRBJ2-5; CDR3 length: 15; D gene: TRBD2; clone size: -; CDR3 DNA: TGTGCCAGCAGCTTGGGACTAGCGGGGGGGGAGACCCAGTACTTC; CDR3 protein: CASSLGLAGGETQYF
V gene: TRBV12-5; J gene: TRBJ2-5; CDR3 length: 15; D gene: TRBD1; clone size: -; CDR3 DNA: TGTGCTAGTGGCCCAACGGGACAGGGGCGTGAGACCCAGTACTTC; CDR3 protein: CASGPTGQGRETQYF
V gene: TRBV14; J gene: TRBJ2-6; CDR3 length: 16; D gene: -; clone size: -; CDR3 DNA: TGTGCCAGCAGCCAAGAGGTGGCTGTGGGGGCCAACGTCCTGACTTTC; CDR3 protein: CASSQEVAVGANVLTF
V gene: TRBV19; J gene: TRBJ2-5; CDR3 length: 12; D gene: -; clone size: once; CDR3 DNA: TGTGCCAGTAGTGAAGGGGAAGAGACCCAGTACTTC; CDR3 protein: CASSEGEETQYF
V gene: TRBV5-6; J gene: TRBJ2-7; CDR3 length: 15; D gene: TRBD1; clone size: -; CDR3 DNA: TGTGCCAGCAGCTCCGGACAGGCTAGCTCCTACGAGCAGTACTTC; CDR3 protein: CASSSGQASSYEQYF
V gene: TRBV13; J gene: TRBJ2-2; CDR3 length: 15; D gene: TRBD1; clone size: -; CDR3 DNA: TGTGCCAGCAGCTTAGCCGGGACAGGCACCGGGGAGCTGTTTTTT; CDR3 protein: CASSLAGTGTGELFF
V gene: TRBV9; J gene: TRBJ2-1; CDR3 length: 20; D gene: TRBD2; clone size: -; CDR3 DNA: TGTGCCAGCAGCGTAAGTTGGAACGGCGGTAGCGGGAGGGTAGGTGCTGAGCAGTTCTTC; CDR3 protein: CASSVSWNGGSGRVGAEQFF
V gene: TRBV29-1; J gene: TRBJ1-1; CDR3 length: 12; D gene: TRBD1; clone size: -; CDR3 DNA: TGCAGCGGAGGGGGCGGGGACACTGAAGCTTTCTTT; CDR3 protein: CSGGGGDTEAFF
V gene: TRBV27; J gene: TRBJ2-7; CDR3 length: 16; D gene: TRBD1; clone size: -; CDR3 DNA: TGTGCCAGCAGTCGAGGGGGGACAGGGGGATCCTACGAGCAGTACTTC; CDR3 protein: CASSRGGTGGSYEQYF
V gene: TRBV7-3; J gene: TRBJ1-2; CDR3 length: 15; D gene: -; clone size: -; CDR3 DNA: TGTGCCAGCAGTCCAATCAACAGGATTGACTATGGCTACACCTTC; CDR3 protein: CASSPINRIDYGYTF
V gene: TRBV28; J gene: TRBJ2-7; CDR3 length: 12; D gene: TRBD1; clone size: few; CDR3 DNA: TGTGCCAGCACTAACAGGGGGATGGAGCAGTACTTC; CDR3 protein: CASTNRGMEQYF
V gene: TRBV28; J gene: TRBJ1-5; CDR3 length: 13; D gene: -; clone size: -; CDR3 DNA: TGTGCCAGTATAGAGGGTATTCGTCAGCCCCAGCATTTT; CDR3 protein: CASIEGIRQPQHF
V gene: TRBV5-1; J gene: TRBJ2-6; CDR3 length: 18; D gene: -; clone size: -; CDR3 DNA: TGCGCCAGCAGCTTGGGAGTAGGGGGAGTCGCTGGGGCCAACGTCCTGACTTTC; CDR3 protein: CASSLGVGGVAGANVLTF
V gene: TRBV25-1; J gene: TRBJ1-4; CDR3 length: 15; D gene: -; clone size: -; CDR3 DNA: TGTGCCAGCAGTGAATATAAGGGGGGGAATGAAAAACTGTTTTTT; CDR3 protein: CASSEYKGGNEKLFF
V gene: TRBV6-1; J gene: TRBJ1-5; CDR3 length: 10; D gene: -; clone size: few; CDR3 DNA: TGTGCCAGCCACAGACAGCCCCAGCATTTT; CDR3 protein: CASHRQPQHF
V gene: TRBV27; J gene: TRBJ1-1; CDR3 length: 14; D gene: TRBD1; clone size: -; CDR3 DNA: TGTGCCAGCAGTTTAAGGACAGGAGGGACTGAAGCTTTCTTT; CDR3 protein: CASSLRTGGTEAFF
V gene: TRBV5-5; J gene: TRBJ2-7; CDR3 length: 14; D gene: TRBD1; clone size: -; CDR3 DNA: TGTGCCAGCAGCTTGAGCAGGGGGTCCAACGAGCAGTACTTC; CDR3 protein: CASSLSRGSNEQYF
V gene: TRBV14; J gene: TRBJ2-2; CDR3 length: 15; D gene: -; clone size: few; CDR3 DNA: TGTGCCAGCAGCCTCGGGCAGGGTCGTACCGGGGAGCTGTTTTTT; CDR3 protein: CASSLGQGRTGELFF
V gene: TRBV25-1; J gene: TRBJ1-2; CDR3 length: 13; D gene: -; clone size: -; CDR3 DNA: TGTGCCAGCAGTGTTCCAGGGGTGGCTGGCTACACCTTC; CDR3 protein: CASSVPGVAGYTF
V gene: TRBV5-1; J gene: TRBJ2-3; CDR3 length: 14; D gene: -; clone size: -; CDR3 DNA: TGCGCCAGCAGCTTGGTGGGAGGTTCAGATACGCAGTATTTT; CDR3 protein: CASSLVGGSDTQYF
V gene: TRBV28; J gene: TRBJ1-5; CDR3 length: 16; D gene: -; clone size: -; CDR3 DNA: TGTGCCAGCAGTTTATCGAAGGGGTTAAGCAATCAGCCCCAGCATTTT; CDR3 protein: CASSLSKGLSNQPQHF
V gene: TRBV2; J gene: TRBJ1-1; CDR3 length: 12; D gene: -; clone size: -; CDR3 DNA: TGTGCCAGCAACAGGGCTAACACTGAAGCTTTCTTT; CDR3 protein: CASNRANTEAFF
V gene: TRBV10-2; J gene: TRBJ2-4; CDR3 length: 15; D gene: TRBD1; clone size: -; CDR3 DNA: TGCGCCAGCAGAGGGGACAGGGCCTCCAAAAACATTCAGTACTTC; CDR3 protein: CASRGDRASKNIQYF